A selection of T cell receptor beta chains follows, all from one sample in a study of blood T cell repertoires in COVID-19. The protocol was immunoSEQ multiplex PCR, while the TCRdb copy is restricted to in-frame clones and leaves out a portion. The data show roughly 240,000 clones, with 87% seen just once and just over 2.5% held by the top ten. Sequencing input: PBMCs or T cells enriched from blood (not recorded which). These TCRs come from a woman in her 30s with acute COVID-19. Each CDR3 is given with its conserved first and last residue. D genes are given only for firm matches. Clone size is given for some rows only: seen once, a few or many times, or a class if the clone is expanded.

>-|TRBV2|TRBJ2-3|TRBD2
TGTGCCAGCAGTGACACACTAGCGGGGGACAGCACAGATACGCAGTATTTT
CASSDTLAGDSTDTQYF
>-|TRBV2|TRBJ1-2|-
TGTGCCAGCAGTGTGAGATTTTCGGGGGGCGACTATGGCTACACCTTC
CASSVRFSGGDYGYTF
>-|TRBV18|TRBJ1-6|TRBD1
TGTGCCAGCTCACCCCGGGACAGGGTAACATCACCCCTCCACTTT
CASSPRDRVTSPLHF
>-|TRBV30|TRBJ1-1|TRBD1
TGTGCCTGGAGTACACAGGGGGCCACTGAAGCTTTCTTT
CAWSTQGATEAFF
>-|TRBV6-6|TRBJ1-1|-
TGTGCCAGCAGTTACCTCCAGGACACTGAAGCTTTCTTT
CASSYLQDTEAFF
>once|TRBV11-3|TRBJ1-2|TRBD1
TGTGCCAGCAGCTTTTACCATCTACGGGACAGGGGAGACTATGGCTACACCTTC
CASSFYHLRDRGDYGYTF
>-|TRBV12-5|TRBJ1-5|-
TGTGCTAGTGGTTTCGGAGGGTCTGGTCAGCCCCAGCATTTT
CASGFGGSGQPQHF
>-|TRBV3-1/TRBV3-2|TRBJ1-4|TRBD1
TGTGCCAGCAGCCCCTTCGACAGGGTCCACGAAAAACTGTTTTTT
CASSPFDRVHEKLFF
>-|TRBV29-1|TRBJ1-1|TRBD1
TGCAGCGTTGAGGGACAGGAGAACACTGAAGCTTTCTTT
CSVEGQENTEAFF
>-|TRBV3-1/TRBV3-2|TRBJ2-7|TRBD1
TGTGCCAGCAGCCAACCAGGGGGTGACTACGAGCAGTACTTC
CASSQPGGDYEQYF
>-|TRBV5-1|TRBJ2-1|TRBD2
TGCGCCAGCAGCTTGCAGTTGCGGGGGGACCAGTTCTTC
CASSLQLRGDQFF
>-|TRBV18|TRBJ1-1|-
TGTGCCAGCTCACCTCAGGGCTCGCACACTGAAGCTTTCTTT
CASSPQGSHTEAFF
>-|TRBV3-1/TRBV3-2|TRBJ2-1|-
TGTGCCAGCAGCCAACCGGGATCCTACTACAATGAGCAGTTCTTC
CASSQPGSYYNEQFF
>-|TRBV6-5|TRBJ1-2|-
TGTGCCAGCAGCCCCAGGATATTACAGAACTATGGCTACACCTTC
CASSPRILQNYGYTF
>-|TRBV30|TRBJ2-1|-
TGTGCCTGGAGTCTCCAATCCTATGCGAGCTCCTACAATGAGCAGTTCTTC
CAWSLQSYASSYNEQFF
>-|TRBV3-1/TRBV3-2|TRBJ1-2|TRBD1
TGTGCCAGCAGCCAAGCAGGGACAGGGGCTATCTATGGCTACACCTTC
CASSQAGTGAIYGYTF
>-|TRBV11-2|TRBJ1-6|-
TGTGCCAGCAGCCAACACACAGGGAACTTAAATTCACCCCTCCACTTT
CASSQHTGNLNSPLHF
>-|TRBV5-1|TRBJ1-1|-
TGCGCCAGCAGCTTGTCTCTGGGGGGGCGTACTGAAGCTTTCTTT
CASSLSLGGRTEAFF
>-|TRBV18|TRBJ1-2|TRBD1
TGTGCCAGCTCACCAAGCACAGGGGCTACGAATAACTATGGCTACACCTTC
CASSPSTGATNNYGYTF
>-|TRBV7-2|TRBJ1-2|-
TGTGCCAGCAGCGGCGGTAACTATGGCTACACCTTC
CASSGGNYGYTF
>-|TRBV7-2|TRBJ1-1|TRBD1
TGTGCCAGCAGCTTAGGATCTTGGCGACAGGGGATACCTGAAGCTTTCTTT
CASSLGSWRQGIPEAFF
>-|TRBV6-5|TRBJ2-1|TRBD1
TGTGCCAGCAGTACCCGGGGACAGCCCTACAATGAGCAGTTCTTC
CASSTRGQPYNEQFF
>once|TRBV13|TRBJ2-3|TRBD2
TGTGCCAGCAGCCTTAGCGGGAAGAGAACAGATACGCAGTATTTT
CASSLSGKRTDTQYF
>-|TRBV13|TRBJ2-2|-
TGTGCCAGCAGCTACACTCCGGGGACCGGGGAGCTGTTTTTT
CASSYTPGTGELFF
>-|TRBV6-5|TRBJ1-2|TRBD1
TGTGCCAGCAGTTCACATGGGACAGTTAACTATGGCTACACCTTC
CASSSHGTVNYGYTF
>-|TRBV14|TRBJ2-1|-
TGTGCCAGCAGTCCATCCTATCTAAATGAGCAGTTCTTC
CASSPSYLNEQFF
>-|TRBV6-5|TRBJ1-5|-
TGTGCCAGTCGTTCGACTGGCCTCAATCAGCCCCAGCATTTT
CASRSTGLNQPQHF
>-|TRBV9|TRBJ1-1|-
TGTGCCAGCTCCCGGGGTACCGTTCCGAGGACTGAAGCTTTCTTT
CASSRGTVPRTEAFF
>-|TRBV19|TRBJ2-5|-
TGTGCCAGTAGTACCTCTCTGGCGGGGAAAGAGACCCAGTACTTC
CASSTSLAGKETQYF
>-|TRBV12-3/TRBV12-4|TRBJ2-1|-
TGTGCCAGCAGTTTACAGGGATACAATGAGCAGTTCTTC
CASSLQGYNEQFF
>-|TRBV29-1|TRBJ1-1|-
TGCAGCGTAGGGAGAGACACTGAAGCTTTCTTT
CSVGRDTEAFF
>-|TRBV5-6|TRBJ2-2|TRBD2
TGTGCCAGCAGCTTGTTCGGGGGGACGGTGAACACCGGGGAGCTGTTTTTT
CASSLFGGTVNTGELFF
>-|TRBV4-3|TRBJ1-5|-
TGCGCCAGCAGCCAAGATGGGCAAGCGGGACAGCCCCAGCATTTT
CASSQDGQAGQPQHF
>-|TRBV4-3|TRBJ1-2|TRBD1
TGCGCCAGCAGCCAAGACGCGACAGGGACTTACTATGGCTACACCTTC
CASSQDATGTYYGYTF
>-|TRBV6-1|TRBJ2-7|-
TGTGCCAGCAGTGAATCGAGGGACGAGCAGTACTTC
CASSESRDEQYF
>few|TRBV6-1|TRBJ2-2|TRBD1
TGTGCCAGCAGTGAAGCTCCGGGACAGGGGACCGGGGAGCTGTTTTTT
CASSEAPGQGTGELFF
>-|TRBV12-3/TRBV12-4|TRBJ2-1|-
TGTGCCAGCAGCCAGACACTTGAGCAGTTCTTC
CASSQTLEQFF
>few|TRBV4-1|TRBJ1-2|-
TGCGCCAGCAGCCGGCGCAGGGTGAGTGGTTCTAACTATGGCTACACCTTC
CASSRRRVSGSNYGYTF
>-|TRBV6-5|TRBJ2-1|TRBD2
TGTGCCAGCAGTTACTCATCCGGGACTAGGATTTATGAGCAGTTCTTC
CASSYSSGTRIYEQFF
>-|TRBV4-1|TRBJ2-3|TRBD2
TGCGCCAGCAGCTCCGGGACTAGTGCAGATACGCAGTATTTT
CASSSGTSADTQYF
>once|TRBV10-3|TRBJ1-2|TRBD1
TGTGCCATCAGTCCCGACAGGGGCGAATATGGCTACACCTTC
CAISPDRGEYGYTF
>-|TRBV7-9|TRBJ1-1|TRBD1
TGTGCCAGCAGCCGACACCTAGGGGGCTTGACTGAAGCTTTCTTT
CASSRHLGGLTEAFF
>once|TRBV11-2|TRBJ2-6|-
TGTGCCAGCAGCTCAAAGTCCGGTTTTGTCGGGGCCAACGTCCTGACTTTC
CASSSKSGFVGANVLTF
>-|TRBV7-6|TRBJ2-2|TRBD2
TGTGCCAGCATCATTGGACTAGCGGGGACGGGGGAGCTGTTTTTT
CASIIGLAGTGELFF
>-|TRBV6-5|TRBJ1-1|-
TGTGCCAGCAAGCAGGAGGGAAACACTGAAGCTTTCTTT
CASKQEGNTEAFF
>-|TRBV27|TRBJ1-6|TRBD1
TGTGCCAGCAGATCGACAGGGGGTAGACCCCTCCACTTT
CASRSTGGRPLHF